What follows is one TCR beta chain and its context. Synthetically made TCR analog templates were put into each PCR as spikes. Clones were read by immunoSEQ multiplex PCR, and TCRdb kept only the in-frame ones, dropping some. The sample lists 50,000 or so clones, roughly four fifths occurring once. The entry originates in a study of PD-L1 blockade in urothelial cancer. Study-wide context: Patients had been given 0 to 3 earlier chemotherapy regimens. Each blood sample yielded a median of roughly 150,000 T cells.

The time point is: pretreatment peripheral blood. The CDR3 runs 13 residues. The germline V gene encodes CDR1 SGDLS and CDR2 YYNGEE. The V and J ends lost 0 bases and 3 bases respectively, with 6 bases between them. The receptor comes from a man in his 70s with urothelial cancer. The V call is TRBV9, the J call TRBJ2-5, with D possibly matching TRBD1 (6 bases). Sample: PBMCs, taken around atezolizumab (anti-PD-L1) treatment. The CDR3 reads CASSVDREETQYF. Here the CDR3 DNA reads TGTGCCAGCAGCGTAGACAGGGAAGAGACCCAGTACTTC.